This TCR beta chain was obtained from a study of blood T cell repertoires in COVID-19. On the study more broadly: Acute and convalescent COVID-19 specimens originated in the United States, Italy and Spain. T cells, B-cell-depleted T cells, or PBMCs supplied cDNA or gDNA.

Study processing details: Amplification of reference gene primers was used by the study to estimate nucleated cell counts. This table comes from immunoSEQ multiplex PCR, and its TCRdb copy is limited to in-frame clones, with some not included. Clone size and V and J calls were adopted from that table, with D and trimming inferred from the DNA. The repertoire consists of more than 9,000 clones, with roughly four fifths occurring once and the leading ten covering around 3.7%. The CDR3 spans 18 residues. The trim removed 2 bases at V and 4 bases at J, leaving 14 bases unmatched. CDR1 and CDR2 from the germline V gene are KGHSH and LQKENI.

Sample: peripheral blood. The chain couples TRBV18 to TRBJ1-2, with 9 bases lining up with TRBD1. This receptor was taken from a woman aged 60-75 years with acute or convalescent COVID-19. The CDR3 spells CASSPIGTGKPSGYGYTF. The CDR3 region has the DNA TGTGCCAGCTCACCAATCGGGACAGGGAAACCCTCTGGCTATGGCTACACCTTC.